Presented here are 12 T cell receptor beta chains from one specimen sequenced in a study of blood T cell repertoires in COVID-19. The assay was immunoSEQ multiplex PCR, and TCRdb's table has in-frame clones only and misses some. The table lists about 100,000 clones, 85% of them singletons. Sequenced input: peripheral blood. All receptors derive from a man aged 50-59 years with active or convalescent COVID-19.

The chain couples TRBV28 to TRBJ2-1; TRBD2 might be the D (6 bases). The length of the CDR3 is 12 residues. The ends were cut back, 8 bases at V and 5 bases at J, with 10 bases in the middle. Per germline, CDR1 MDHEN and CDR2 SYDVKM. DNA for the CDR3: TGTGCCAGCGGCGAGCGGGACAATGAGCAGTTCTTC. Its translation: CASGERDNEQFF.

The chain has TRBV11-2 and TRBJ2-5, with TRBD2 matching over 8 bases. V shed 7 bases and J 3 bases; nucleotides not matched to a gene: 7. The germline V gene encodes CDR1 SGHAT and CDR2 FQNNGV. The CDR3 length is 14 residues. The CDR3 nucleotides read TGTGCCAGCATCCCGACTAGCGTGAAAGAGACCCAGTACTTC. It specifies CASIPTSVKETQYF.

Comments on this clone: Other DNA variants within this sample encode the same CDR3. The chain employs TRBV3-1 (or the pseudogene TRBV3-2) and TRBJ2-3; the D gene is possibly TRBD1 (5 bases). Trimming removed 0 bases from V and 4 bases from J, with 5 bases in between. Germline V gene lookup returns CDR1 LGHDT and CDR2 YNNKEL (reference sequence). The CDR3 length is 13 residues. CDR3 bases: TGTGCCAGCAGCCAAGAAGGGGCAGATACGCAGTATTTT. Protein: CASSQEGADTQYF.

This clone was counted only a few times. The rearrangement joins TRBV28 to TRBJ2-7; 8 nucleotides agree with TRBD2. CDR1 is MDHEN and CDR2 is SYDVKM in the germline V gene. The CDR3 extends over 19 amino acids. After removal of 6 bases from V and 4 bases from J, the junction contained 23 bases not matched to a gene. This CDR3 is CASSSPGGRSLKGIYEQYF. In nucleotides, the CDR3 is TGTGCCAGCAGCTCGCCGGGCGGGAGGAGTCTTAAAGGGATATACGAGCAGTACTTC.

The genes are TRBV12-3 or TRBV12-4 and TRBJ1-4; TRBD1 agrees at 8 bases. The length of the CDR3 is 12 residues. The ends lost 5 bases at V and 12 bases at J; junction bases unmatched: 5. For the CDR3, the DNA is TGTGCCAGCAGTGGACAGGGAATTGAACTGTTTTTT. Translated: CASSGQGIELFF.

This clone has a handful of counts. The chain links TRBV14 to TRBJ1-2, with 10 bases that match TRBD1. CDR3 size: 15 residues. The ends lost 1 base at V and 4 bases at J; junction bases unmatched: 3. Germline V gene lookup returns CDR1 SGHDN and CDR2 FVKESK. The CDR3 nucleotides read TGTGCCAGCAGCCAAGGGGACAGGGGATCCTATGGCTACACCTTC. It yields the protein CASSQGDRGSYGYTF.

On this clone itself: Its ends do not fully match the called genes, so a read error is possible. V is TRBV18 and J is TRBJ1-3; D is undetermined. CDR1 and CDR2 from the germline V gene are KGHSH and LQKENI. The length of the CDR3 is 12 residues. The CDR3 loop reads CVSSPGGNTIYF. For the CDR3, the DNA is TGTGTCAGCTCACCTGGCGGAAACACCATATATTTT.

The chain links TRBV5-1 to TRBJ2-7, with D possibly being TRBD2 (7 bases). The CDR3 is 15 amino acids. V lost 7 bases, J lost 4 bases, and 21 bases lay in between. Germline CDR1 and CDR2: SGHRS and YFSETQ. The DNA of the CDR3 is TGCGCCAGCCCTCAAAGGGGGGGGCGAAGGTACGAGCAGTACTTC. Protein: CASPQRGGRRYEQYF.

This clone was counted between two and nine times. The chain links TRBV28 to TRBJ2-5; TRBD2 aligns across 7 bases. Losses at the gene ends were 3 bases for V and 5 bases for J; bases not matched to a gene: 3. The CDR3 extends over 13 amino acids. Germline V gene sequence: CDR1 MDHEN, CDR2 SYDVKM. CDR3 loop: CASSFAGGETQYF. The CDR3 nucleotides read TGTGCCAGCAGTTTCGCCGGGGGGGAGACCCAGTACTTC.

The gene calls are TRBV7-6 and TRBJ2-1; 8 bases agree with TRBD2. Germline CDR1 is SGHVS and CDR2 is FNYEAQ. This CDR3 contains 16 residues. The junction had 8 bases not matched to a gene; V was cut back by 0 bases and J by 7 bases. CDR3 nucleotides: TGTGCCAGCAGCTTAGCCCCAGCGGGAGTAAGTAATGAGCAGTTCTTC. This gives the protein CASSLAPAGVSNEQFF.

The chain recombines TRBV6-5 with TRBJ2-5; a weak D match, TRBD2 (6 bases). The CDR3 is made up of 15 amino acids. Per the germline V gene, CDR1 is MNHEY and CDR2 is SVGAGI. V was pared by 5 bases and J by 5 bases, with 18 bases between. The CDR3 loop reads CASSRFGAGSETQYF. CDR3 DNA sequence: TGTGCCAGCAGTCGGTTCGGGGCGGGGAGTGAGACCCAGTACTTC.

This clone qualifies as medium-sized. V is TRBV7-9 and J is TRBJ1-1, with D possibly being TRBD1 (5 bases). The CDR3 spans 14 residues. V was shortened by 5 bases and J by 1 base, with 11 bases between the two germline ends. CDR1 is SEHNR and CDR2 is FQNEAQ in the germline V gene (reference sequence). The CDR3: CASSKTGPNTEAFF. The CDR3, as DNA: TGTGCCAGCAGCAAAACAGGTCCGAACACTGAAGCTTTCTTT.